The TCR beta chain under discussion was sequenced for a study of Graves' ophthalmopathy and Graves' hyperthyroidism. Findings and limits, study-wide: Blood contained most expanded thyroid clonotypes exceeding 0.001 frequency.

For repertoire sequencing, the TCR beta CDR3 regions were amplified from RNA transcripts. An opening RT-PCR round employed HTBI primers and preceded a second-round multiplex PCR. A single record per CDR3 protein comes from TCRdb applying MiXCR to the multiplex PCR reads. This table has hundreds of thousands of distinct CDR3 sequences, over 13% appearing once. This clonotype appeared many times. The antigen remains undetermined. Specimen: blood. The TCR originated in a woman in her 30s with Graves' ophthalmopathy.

The CDR3, as DNA: TGTGCCACCAGTGATTTTCCCCTGGACAGCCCAGGGCCCCAGCATTTT. This translates into CATSDFPLDSPGPQHF. The V and J genes are TRBV24-1 and TRBJ1-5; D possibly corresponds to TRBD1 (6 bases). Trimming cost V 1 base and J 9 bases, with 18 bases left between them. Germline CDR1 and CDR2: KGHDR and SFDVKD. The CDR3 runs 16 residues.